The 15 T cell receptor beta chains given below trace back to one sample, sequenced in a study of cytomegalovirus exposure and HLA in healthy donors. The PCR had 60 Vbeta and 13 Jbeta primers. The protocol was immunoSEQ multiplex PCR, while the TCRdb copy is restricted to in-frame clones and leaves out a portion. The sample includes 130,000 to 150,000 clones, 60% to 85% of them seen just once. The sequencing input was PBMCs. These receptor sequences come from a male donor in good health and CMV-seronegative.

This chain connects TRBV5-1 to TRBJ2-1, with 10 positions matching TRBD1. Germline V gene sequence: CDR1 SGHRS, CDR2 YFSETQ. The CDR3 covers 16 residues. J was trimmed by 6 bases and V by 4 bases; bases with no gene match: 10. CDR3 in amino acids: CASSRPGQGFTNEQFF. The CDR3 DNA reads TGCGCCAGCAGCAGACCGGGACAGGGGTTTACCAATGAGCAGTTCTTC.

J is TRBJ2-1 and V is TRBV10-3; 12 bases agree with TRBD2. The CDR3 loop spans 16 amino acids. The V segment lost 0 bases and the J segment 12 bases; nucleotides outside the gene matches: 9. The V gene's germline CDR1 is ENHRY and CDR2 SYGVKD. CDR3 sequence reads: CAISESSSGRAAGQFF. Written as DNA, the CDR3 is TGTGCCATCAGTGAGTCCTCTAGCGGGAGGGCCGCGGGGCAGTTCTTC.

This chain uses TRBV27 with TRBJ1-1; D is perhaps TRBD1 (6 bases). The germline V gene has CDR1 MNHEY and CDR2 SMNVEV (reference sequence). The CDR3 has 15 amino acids. The germline V and J ends were trimmed by 5 bases and 5 bases, with 18 bases remaining between them. In DNA form, the CDR3 reads TGTGCCAGCAGTACCTCGTTTTTGGGGGCAACTGAAGCTTTCTTT. The encoded protein is CASSTSFLGATEAFF.

The chain uses TRBV29-1 and TRBJ1-3; D is ambiguous. The length of the CDR3 is 12 residues. V lost 8 bases and J lost 0, with 8 bases in between. CDR1 is SQVTM and CDR2 is ANQGSEA in the germline V gene. The DNA for the CDR3 is TGCAGCTCCACCAGCTCTGGAAACACCATATATTTT. It is translated as CSSTSSGNTIYF. The whole variable domain, remainder taken from reference TRBV29-1 and TRBJ1-3, is SAVISQKPSRDICQRGTSLTIQCQVDSQVTMMFWYRQQPGQSLTLIATANQGSEATYESGFVIDKFPISRPNLTFSTLTVSNMSPEDSSIYLCSSTSSGNTIYFGEGSWLTVV.

The V gene is TRBV9, the J gene TRBJ2-1; 13 positions agree with TRBD2. This CDR3 is 15 amino acids long. V lost 3 bases to trimming and J lost 6 bases; unmatched junction nucleotides: 3. Germline V gives CDR1 SGDLS, CDR2 YYNGEE. CDR3 sequence: CASSETSGRANEQFF. DNA for the CDR3: TGTGCCAGCAGCGAAACTAGCGGGAGGGCCAATGAGCAGTTCTTC.

The chain couples TRBV30 to TRBJ1-2; 8 bases fit TRBD1. J was trimmed by 2 bases and V by 3 bases; bases with no gene match: 8. The CDR3 extends over 15 amino acids. CDR1 is GTSNPN, CDR2 SVGIG, per germline (reference sequence). The CDR3 DNA sequence: TGTGCCTGGAGCCGATCAGGGGGCAGGAACTATGGCTACACCTTC. Encoded protein: CAWSRSGGRNYGYTF.

This chain connects TRBV29-1 to TRBJ2-3; 10 bases fit TRBD2. The J segment lost 7 bases and the V segment lost 6 bases, leaving 7 bases of the junction unmatched. The CDR3 is made up of 13 amino acids. CDR1 is SQVTM, CDR2 ANQGSEA, per germline. CDR3 sequence: CSVPGSGRNTQYF. The CDR3, as DNA: TGCAGCGTCCCCGGTAGCGGGAGGAATACGCAGTATTTT.

The rearrangement links TRBV19 to TRBJ2-5; 7 bases align to TRBD2. This CDR3 has 14 residues. In germline, CDR1 is LNHDA, CDR2 SQIVND (reference sequence). V was clipped by 5 bases and J by 5 bases; unmatched bases: 8. The CDR3, as DNA: TGTGCCAGTAGTGTACGACTAGCTAGTGAGACCCAGTACTTC. Amino acids: CASSVRLASETQYF.

The chain is built from TRBV7-9 and TRBJ1-6; D might be TRBD1 (6 bases). The CDR3 consists of 13 residues. V was clipped by 1 base and J by 19 bases, with 17 bases between them. Germline V lookup: CDR1 SEHNR, CDR2 FQNEAQ (reference sequence). CDR3 nucleotide sequence: TGTGCCAGCAGCTTAGAGGGGTCAGGGGAAATTCACTTT. It yields the protein CASSLEGSGEIHF.

The chain links TRBV5-1 to TRBJ2-5; TRBD1 agrees at 7 bases. With 3 bases clipped from V and 5 bases from J, the junction kept 10 bases outside the gene matches. The CDR3 is 15 residues long. CDR1 and CDR2 (germline): SGHRS, YFSETQ. The CDR3 DNA follows: TGCGCCAGCAGCTATGGGACAGCCTCCTCGGAGACCCAGTACTTC. Its translation: CASSYGTASSETQYF. The full variable domain, rest sourced from reference TRBV5-1 and TRBJ2-5, is KAGVTQTPRYLIKTRGQQVTLSCSPISGHRSVSWYQQTPGQGLQFLFEYFSETQRNKGNFPGRFSGRQFSNSRSEMNVSTLELGDSALYLCASSYGTASSETQYFGPGTRLLVL.

CDR3 DNA sequence: TGTGCCAGCAGCTGGAGACAGGGGGCGGGAAACACCATATATTTT. Translation gives CASSWRQGAGNTIYF. The chain is built from TRBV5-6 and TRBJ1-3, with 10 bases matching TRBD1. The V gene end was trimmed by 3 bases and the J gene end by 4 bases; junction bases not matched to a gene: 4. Germline V lookup: CDR1 SGHDT, CDR2 YYEEEE. The CDR3 spans 15 residues.

The CDR3 DNA reads TGTGCCAGCAGTTCCTCAGCGGGGTACACAGATACGCAGTATTTT. Amino acids: CASSSSAGYTDTQYF. The chain couples TRBV6-5 to TRBJ2-3, with 7 bases that match TRBD2. With V trimmed by 4 bases and J by 2 bases, 6 bases remained unmatched. The CDR3 sequence is 15 residues long. The germline gives CDR1 MNHEY, CDR2 SVGAGI.

V is TRBV15 and J is TRBJ2-1; no clear D. This CDR3 contains 13 residues. Germline loops: CDR1 LNHNV, CDR2 YYDKDF (reference sequence). Trimming pared 3 bases from V and 3 bases from J, leaving 6 bases between. The CDR3 is CATSSGNYNEQFF. Here the CDR3 DNA reads TGTGCCACCAGCAGTGGCAACTACAATGAGCAGTTCTTC.

About this clone: Distinct nucleotide sequences in the sample also encode this CDR3. For the CDR3, the DNA is TGCGCCAGCAGCCAACCCACAGGGAGCTCCTACGAGCAGTACTTC. The encoded protein is CASSQPTGSSYEQYF. This chain links TRBV4-1 with TRBJ2-7; possibly TRBD1 for D (6 bases). Germline CDR1 and CDR2: MGHRA and YSYEKL. V was clipped by 2 bases and J by 0 bases, with 11 bases between them. CDR3 length: 15 amino acids.

This sequence joins TRBV19 and TRBJ1-4; no clear D. CDR1 LNHDA and CDR2 SQIVND come from the germline V gene (reference sequence). The V gene lost 5 bases and the J gene lost 8 bases, with 9 bases spanning the gap. The CDR3 spans 12 residues. The DNA of the CDR3 is TGTGCCAGTAGTCCTAGGAGGGAAAAACTGTTTTTT. Protein: CASSPRREKLFF.